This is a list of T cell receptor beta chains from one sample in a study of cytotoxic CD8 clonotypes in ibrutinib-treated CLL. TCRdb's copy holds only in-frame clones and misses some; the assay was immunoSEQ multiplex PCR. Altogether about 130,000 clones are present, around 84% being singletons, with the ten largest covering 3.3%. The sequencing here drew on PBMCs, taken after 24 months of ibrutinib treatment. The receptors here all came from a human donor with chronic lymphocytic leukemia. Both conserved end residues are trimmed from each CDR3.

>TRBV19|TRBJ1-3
ASSTRPSGNTIY
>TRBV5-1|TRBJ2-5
ASSLWDRGKGETQY
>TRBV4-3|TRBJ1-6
ASSQDGGGDSPLH
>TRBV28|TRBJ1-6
ASRQSSSYNSPLH
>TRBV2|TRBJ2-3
ASNNPPGLAGGHGDTQY
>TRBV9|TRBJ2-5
ASSVGGPETQY
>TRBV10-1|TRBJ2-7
ASSEGSGTGFDEQY
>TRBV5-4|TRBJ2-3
ASSRTAADTQY
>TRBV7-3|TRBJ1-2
ASSPRQGKGYT
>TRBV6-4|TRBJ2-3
ASSALAGGATHTQY